This is a list of T cell receptor beta chains from one sample in a study of CD8+CD57+ T cells in acquired aplastic anemia. MiXCR was run by TCRdb on the reads, yielding one entry per CDR3 protein. The sample has around 230,000 distinct CDR3 sequences, 60% to 65% seen once; the top ten hold 29%. The sample was sorted CD4+, CD8+, or CD8+CD57+ T cells (not recorded which) from PBMCs. These receptors were collected from a human donor in good health. The CDR3 runs from the conserved cysteine through the conserved F or W. Fields, in order: V gene, clone size, J gene, D gene, CDR3 DNA, CDR3 protein. The D gene is left open where the match is weak. Clone sizes are given selectively: once, few, many, or a class where the clone is expanded.

v_call: TRBV20-1
clone_size: NA
j_call: TRBJ2-1
d_call: NA
cdr3_nt: TGCAGTGCTAGAGATCAGGGTAGCGGAGGGAATGAGCAGTTCTTC
cdr3_aa: CSARDQGSGGNEQFF

v_call: TRBV12-3/TRBV12-4
clone_size: few
j_call: TRBJ2-7
d_call: NA
cdr3_nt: TGTGCCAGCAGTTCGGCCAACTATGGCTACGAGCAGTACTTC
cdr3_aa: CASSSANYGYEQYF

v_call: TRBV29-1
clone_size: NA
j_call: TRBJ1-1
d_call: NA
cdr3_nt: TGCAGCGTTGATTCTCCTACCGGCCTCCGGGGCACTGAAGCTTTCTTT
cdr3_aa: CSVDSPTGLRGTEAFF

v_call: TRBV19
clone_size: few
j_call: TRBJ2-1
d_call: NA
cdr3_nt: TGTGCCAGTAGTGCCCGAGTGGCCTCCGGGAACAATGAGCAGTTCTTC
cdr3_aa: CASSARVASGNNEQFF

v_call: TRBV5-4
clone_size: NA
j_call: TRBJ1-2
d_call: TRBD1
cdr3_nt: TGTGCCAGCAGCTACGGACAGGCACGGGGCTACACCTTC
cdr3_aa: CASSYGQARGYTF

v_call: TRBV7-3
clone_size: NA
j_call: TRBJ1-1
d_call: TRBD1
cdr3_nt: TGTGCCAGCAGCGCCGGGACAGGGGAGGCTGAAGCTTTCTTT
cdr3_aa: CASSAGTGEAEAFF

v_call: TRBV10-3
clone_size: NA
j_call: TRBJ2-7
d_call: NA
cdr3_nt: TGTGCCATCAGTGAGTCGAGTCCCCTCGACGAGCAGTACTTC
cdr3_aa: CAISESSPLDEQYF

v_call: TRBV7-2
clone_size: NA
j_call: TRBJ2-3
d_call: NA
cdr3_nt: TGTGCCAGCAGCCAAGGGCCTATCACAGATACGCAGTATTTT
cdr3_aa: CASSQGPITDTQYF

v_call: TRBV2
clone_size: NA
j_call: TRBJ2-7
d_call: TRBD2
cdr3_nt: TGTGCCAGCAGACGGACTAGCGGAGGGGTGGACGAGCAGTACTTC
cdr3_aa: CASRRTSGGVDEQYF

v_call: TRBV6-5
clone_size: many
j_call: TRBJ1-4
d_call: NA
cdr3_nt: TGTGCCAGCAGCCTAAGAACTTCAACTAATGAAAAACTGTTTTTT
cdr3_aa: CASSLRTSTNEKLFF

v_call: TRBV20-1
clone_size: few
j_call: TRBJ2-7
d_call: TRBD2
cdr3_nt: TGCAGTGCTAGAGATATAGCGGGAGCCGCCGCCGAGCAGTACTTC
cdr3_aa: CSARDIAGAAAEQYF

v_call: TRBV5-6
clone_size: many
j_call: TRBJ2-7
d_call: NA
cdr3_nt: TGTGCCAGCAGCACTACTACGTCCTACGAGCAGTACTTC
cdr3_aa: CASSTTTSYEQYF

v_call: TRBV12-3/TRBV12-4
clone_size: NA
j_call: TRBJ2-1
d_call: NA
cdr3_nt: TGTGCCAGCAGTTTACGTAGTGAGCAGTTCTTC
cdr3_aa: CASSLRSEQFF

v_call: TRBV7-2
clone_size: NA
j_call: TRBJ2-7
d_call: NA
cdr3_nt: TGTGCCACCAACGAGGGATCCTACGAGCAGTACTTC
cdr3_aa: CATNEGSYEQYF

v_call: TRBV29-1
clone_size: few
j_call: TRBJ2-5
d_call: NA
cdr3_nt: TGCAGCGTGGACTCCTGGGACCAGAGGGAGACCCAGTACTTC
cdr3_aa: CSVDSWDQRETQYF

v_call: TRBV7-9
clone_size: NA
j_call: TRBJ2-1
d_call: TRBD2
cdr3_nt: TGTGCCAGCAGCTTACCGACTAGCGGAGAGCAGTTCTTC
cdr3_aa: CASSLPTSGEQFF

v_call: TRBV28
clone_size: many
j_call: TRBJ1-5
d_call: NA
cdr3_nt: TGTGCCAGCAGCCCTCAAATTAGCAATCAGCCCCAGCATTTT
cdr3_aa: CASSPQISNQPQHF

v_call: TRBV20-1
clone_size: NA
j_call: TRBJ2-1
d_call: NA
cdr3_nt: TGCAGTGCTAGAGATTGGAGAAGTAATGAGCAGTTCTTC
cdr3_aa: CSARDWRSNEQFF

v_call: TRBV2
clone_size: many
j_call: TRBJ2-7
d_call: TRBD1
cdr3_nt: TGTGCCAGCAGTGAGGCCGGACAGGGTACCCTCGAGCAGTACTTC
cdr3_aa: CASSEAGQGTLEQYF

v_call: TRBV11-2
clone_size: NA
j_call: TRBJ2-3
d_call: NA
cdr3_nt: TGTGCCAGCAGCTCCTGGGCCACAGATACGCAGTATTTT
cdr3_aa: CASSSWATDTQYF